This paragraph reports one T cell receptor (beta chain). What it recognizes is unknown. These data originate in a study of beta chain features in type 1 diabetes. Reverse transcribing all isolated RNA meant expressed TCRB transcripts were sequenced. Measured with immunoSEQ multiplex PCR; TCRdb has only the in-frame clones, and not every one. Here the sample spans 620,000 or so clones, around 15% being singletons. V was cut by 1 base and J by 6 bases, with 18 bases left in between. Germline V gives CDR1 SGHVS, CDR2 FQNEAQ. The CDR3 loop spans 16 amino acids. Study-wide results and caveats: Comparison showed that naive, central memory and Treg TCRB repertoires appeared more similar among patients than among healthy donors.

Sorting that relied on CD45RO/CCR7/CD25/CD127/CD95/CD27 yielded CD4+ naive, central memory, regulatory and stem cell-like memory cells. The source of this sequence is a man aged 18 to 30 in good health. The rearrangement joins TRBV7-8 to TRBJ1-2, with D possibly TRBD1 on 5 matching bases. The material sequenced was naive CD4+ T cells from blood. CDR3 DNA: TGTGCCAGCAGCTTAGGCCGAGCCGCGGCGGGGGATGGCTACACCTTC. The encoded protein is CASSLGRAAAGDGYTF. Filled out from reference TRBV7-8 and TRBJ1-2, the complete variable domain reads GAGVSQSPRYKVAKRGQDVALRCDPISGHVSLFWYQQALGQGPEFLTYFQNEAQLDKSGLPSDRFFAERPEGSVSTLKIQRTQQEDSAVYLCASSLGRAAAGDGYTFGSGTRLTVV.